These 27 T cell receptor beta chains were all obtained from the same sample, sequenced in a study of post-analysis software for immune sequencing data. Study results and limitations: With TRBV5-6, TRBV5-1 and TRBV20-1 included, about five TRBV segments were more frequent in patients than in controls.

Prepared TCR beta cDNA libraries contained unique molecular identifiers. MiXCR, applied by TCRdb to the PCR reads, yields one record per CDR3 protein. The sample shows under 900,000 distinct CDR3 sequences, about 57% of them seen only once. Antigens for these TCRs are unknown. Sequenced material: blood. These receptors came from a girl aged 5 to 17 with multiple sclerosis.

The CDR3 loop is CASSLATGSFYGYTF. For the CDR3, the DNA is TGCGCCAGCAGCTTGGCAACAGGTTCGTTCTATGGCTACACCTTC. This chain joins TRBV5-1 and TRBJ1-2, with D perhaps TRBD1 (5 bases). This CDR3 spans 15 amino acids. Trimming removed 0 bases at V and 4 bases at J, with 13 bases between. Germline CDR1 SGHRS, CDR2 YFSETQ.

Only a few counts were recorded for this clonotype. This chain connects TRBV3-1 to TRBJ1-2; D is unresolved. V gave up 0 bases and J gave up 0 bases, with 11 bases separating them. The CDR3 spans 16 residues. The germline V gene encodes CDR1 LGHDT and CDR2 YNNKEL (reference sequence). Here the CDR3 reads CASSQDWADPNYGYTF. The CDR3 region has the DNA TGTGCCAGCAGCCAAGATTGGGCGGACCCTAACTATGGCTACACCTTC.

This chain uses TRBV5-1 with TRBJ2-5; the match to TRBD2 covers 8 bases. The better agreement between TRBJ2-7 and the DNA end casts doubt on the J call. Per the germline V gene, CDR1 is SGHRS and CDR2 is YFSETQ. CDR3 length: 13 amino acids. CDR3 sequence: CASSLREGLEQYF. The CDR3, as DNA: TGCGCCAGCAGCTTGCGGGAGGGCCTCGAGCAGTACTTC.

The chain has TRBV7-8 and TRBJ2-1; 15 positions match TRBD2. V lost 1 base, J lost 7 bases, and 11 bases stayed unmatched. CDR1 SGHVS and CDR2 FQNEAQ come from the germline V gene. This CDR3 is built from 19 residues. The CDR3 protein is CASSLGFTGTSGGWNEQFF. The CDR3 DNA sequence: TGTGCCAGCAGCTTAGGTTTCACCGGGACTAGCGGGGGGTGGAATGAGCAGTTCTTC.

J is TRBJ2-6 and V is TRBV10-3; unclear D gene. V lost 2 bases and J lost 4, with 6 bases in between. Germline loops: CDR1 ENHRY, CDR2 SYGVKD. This CDR3 contains 14 residues. DNA for the CDR3: TGTGCCATCAGTGAGGATATCGGGGCCAACGTCCTGACTTTC. Amino acids: CAISEDIGANVLTF.

The gene calls are TRBV29-1 and TRBJ2-7; no clear D. Trimming removed 5 bases from V and 3 bases from J, with 14 bases in between. The CDR3 is 13 residues long. CDR1 is SQVTM, CDR2 ANQGSEA, per germline. Written as DNA, the CDR3 is TGCAGCGTTTCTCCTAGGGCAGTCTACGAGCAGTACTTC. Its translation is CSVSPRAVYEQYF.

This clonotype was seen more than once but under ten times. Compared with germline, one end of the junction differs, possibly owing to a read error. DNA for the CDR3: TGTGCTAGCAGCCATCATGACGGGCTCTATGGCTACACCTTC. This gives the protein CASSHHDGLYGYTF. This chain connects TRBV14 to TRBJ1-2; no firm D call. The V gene's germline CDR1 is SGHDN and CDR2 FVKESK. This CDR3 comprises 14 residues.

The rearrangement uses TRBV20-1 and TRBJ1-2; D ambiguous. Germline CDR1 is DFQATT and CDR2 is SNEGSKA (reference sequence). V lost 7 bases and J lost 10, with 13 bases in between. This CDR3 region has 10 residues. The CDR3 spells CSGLPSDYTF. As DNA, the CDR3 is TGCAGTGGCCTCCCCTCGGACTACACCTTC.

This chain's CDR3 is CASSPNTNPTYEQYF. The CDR3 DNA reads as TGCGCCAGCAGCCCAAACACCAACCCCACCTACGAGCAGTACTTC. This chain joins TRBV5-1 and TRBJ2-7; no clear D gene. V was trimmed by 4 bases and J by 2 bases, leaving 16 bases between them. Germline lookup yields CDR1 SGHRS and CDR2 YFSETQ. The CDR3 runs 15 residues.

The chain recombines TRBV7-3 with TRBJ2-1; 12 nucleotides match TRBD2. Trimming removed 2 bases from V and 7 bases from J; junction bases left unmatched: 9. The CDR3 contains 17 residues. Germline V gene sequence: CDR1 SGHTA, CDR2 FQGTGA. CDR3 in amino acids: CASSLSGLAGGWNEQFF. The CDR3 bases are TGTGCCAGCAGCTTATCTGGGCTAGCGGGGGGGTGGAATGAGCAGTTCTTC.

V and J are TRBV6-5 and TRBJ1-4; D perhaps matches TRBD1 (6 bases). The CDR3 is made up of 15 amino acids. The V gene lost 2 bases and the J gene lost 4 bases, with 11 bases spanning the gap. Per germline, CDR1 MNHEY and CDR2 SVGAGI. The CDR3 DNA follows: TGTGCCAGCAGTTACCACCGGGGGCTTAATGAAAAACTGTTTTTT. Translated, it gives CASSYHRGLNEKLFF.

This clonotype was counted between two and nine times. This chain connects TRBV29-1 to TRBJ1-2; TRBD1 matches at 11 bases. The germline V gene has CDR1 SQVTM and CDR2 ANQGSEA. Unmatched junction bases numbered 9, after V lost 7 bases and J lost 2 bases. CDR3 length equals 15 residues. CDR3 sequence: CSDTGTGGSNYGYTF. CDR3 bases: TGCAGCGATACAGGGACAGGGGGATCAAACTATGGCTACACCTTC.

The rearrangement uses TRBV5-6 and TRBJ2-5; D is perhaps TRBD1 (5 bases). V lost 8 bases, J lost 5 bases, and 22 bases lay in between. The CDR3 length is 15 residues. The germline V gene encodes CDR1 SGHDT and CDR2 YYEEEE. CDR3 protein: CASNTRTPLRETQYF. The CDR3 DNA follows: TGTGCCAGTAACACTCGGACACCATTGCGGGAGACCCAGTACTTC.

This chain uses TRBV24-1 with TRBJ1-2; TRBD1 agrees at 9 bases. Germline loops: CDR1 KGHDR, CDR2 SFDVKD. J gave up 9 bases and V 3 bases, and 4 bases lay outside the gene matches. The CDR3 loop spans 13 amino acids. CDR3 sequence (DNA): TGTGCCACCAGTGATGACAGGGGGATGAGCTACACCTTC. Encoded protein: CATSDDRGMSYTF.

The DNA of the CDR3 is TGCGCCAGCAGCGACACAGGGGAACAGAAAAAACTGTTTTTT. Translating it yields CASSDTGEQKKLFF. This rearrangement joins TRBV5-1 to TRBJ1-4; 7 nucleotides match TRBD1. CDR1 is SGHRS and CDR2 is YFSETQ in the germline V gene. V shed 4 bases, J shed 9 bases, and the junction held 9 bases outside the gene matches. This CDR3 has 14 amino acids.

This clonotype was seen a handful of times. This chain uses TRBV5-1 with TRBJ2-3; TRBD2 aligns across 11 bases. The CDR3 is 16 residues long. Germline CDR1 is SGHRS and CDR2 is YFSETQ. V was clipped by 3 bases and J by 2 bases; unmatched bases: 5. The CDR3 sequence is CASSSGLAATTDTQYF. CDR3 bases: TGCGCCAGCAGCTCGGGACTAGCGGCGACCACAGATACGCAGTATTTT.

Only a few counts were recorded for this clonotype. The chain couples TRBV10-3 to TRBJ2-1; possibly TRBD1 or TRBD2 for D (6 bases each). CDR1 is ENHRY and CDR2 is SYGVKD in the germline V gene. The CDR3 has 14 amino acids. Trimming took 3 bases from V and 6 from J, leaving 12 bases between them. The CDR3 DNA reads as TGTGCCATCAGTGAAGGGGGGAGGTCCAATGAGCAGTTCTTC. This sequence encodes CAISEGGRSNEQFF.

This chain connects TRBV20-1 to TRBJ2-5, with TRBD2 matching 10 bases. Unmatched junction bases numbered 8, after V lost 3 bases and J lost 4 bases. The CDR3 totals 15 residues. The germline CDR1 and CDR2 sequences are DFQATT and SNEGSKA (reference sequence). The CDR3, as DNA: TGCAGTGCTAGGAAGCTAGCGGGAGTTGGAGAGACCCAGTACTTC. Protein product: CSARKLAGVGETQYF.

This clonotype turned up a few times. The chain is built from TRBV7-9 and TRBJ2-1; possibly TRBD2 for D (5 bases). This CDR3 is 14 amino acids long. Germline CDR1 SEHNR, CDR2 FQNEAQ (reference sequence). Trimming took 5 bases from V and 6 from J, leaving 14 bases between them. The CDR3 region has the DNA TGTGCCAGCAGCCCTAGACAAGCGGTCAATGAGCAGTTCTTC. Protein product: CASSPRQAVNEQFF.

The J gene is TRBJ1-2, the V gene TRBV6-6; 7 bases agree with TRBD1. With 6 bases clipped from V and 3 bases from J, the junction kept 13 bases outside the gene matches. Germline V gene sequence: CDR1 MNHNY, CDR2 SVGAGI (reference sequence). The CDR3 extends over 16 amino acids. The CDR3 coding sequence is TGTGCCAGCAGCACCCGACAGGGCCCGGAGGACTATGGCTACACCTTC. Protein: CASSTRQGPEDYGYTF.

CDR3: CATSRDGRDQPQHF. The CDR3, as DNA: TGTGCCACCAGCAGAGATGGACGGGACCAGCCCCAGCATTTT. This chain connects TRBV15 to TRBJ1-5; tentative D call: TRBD1 (5 bases). This CDR3 spans 14 amino acids. Germline V CDR1 and CDR2: LNHNV, YYDKDF (reference sequence). V shed 0 bases and J shed 7 bases, with 10 bases lying between them.

The chain is built from TRBV20-1 and TRBJ1-4; D is uncertain. CDR3 length equals 14 residues. Trimming removed 0 bases from V and 0 bases from J, with 5 bases in between. Germline assignment: CDR1 DFQATT and CDR2 SNEGSKA (reference sequence). The CDR3 coding sequence is TGCAGTGCTAGAGAAATTGCAACTAATGAAAAACTGTTTTTT. Its translation is CSAREIATNEKLFF.

The chain links TRBV20-1 to TRBJ1-1, with unresolved D. This CDR3 contains 12 residues. Deletions cut 3 bases from V and 1 base from J, with 6 bases between. Germline loops: CDR1 DFQATT, CDR2 SNEGSKA (reference sequence). The CDR3 is CSASKQNTEAFF. In DNA form, the CDR3 reads TGCAGTGCTAGCAAGCAGAACACTGAAGCTTTCTTT.

The chain employs TRBV6-5 and TRBJ1-1; D unresolved. CDR1 and CDR2 from the germline V gene are MNHEY and SVGAGI. This CDR3 region has 13 residues. The V end lost 1 base, the J end lost 6 bases, and 9 bases lay between the germline ends. CDR3 residues: CASSYLGFAEAFF. Written as DNA, the CDR3 is TGTGCCAGCAGTTACTTGGGGTTCGCTGAAGCTTTCTTT.

Here the CDR3 DNA reads TGTGCCAGCAGCTGGCGGGACAGGGTATACAATGAGCAGTTCTTC. It specifies CASSWRDRVYNEQFF. This rearrangement joins TRBV5-5 to TRBJ2-1; 9 bases map to TRBD1. Trimming at V came to 3 bases and at J to 4 bases, leaving 5 bases not matched to a gene. CDR1 SGHKS and CDR2 YYEKEE come from the germline V gene (reference sequence). CDR3 length: 15 amino acids.

This chain links TRBV12-3 or TRBV12-4 with TRBJ2-3, with 10 bases that match TRBD2. V was clipped by 5 bases and J by 2 bases; unmatched bases: 13. This CDR3 spans 18 amino acids. The CDR3 here is CASSRAIGTSAFTDTQYF. The CDR3 DNA follows: TGTGCCAGCAGTAGAGCGATCGGGACTAGCGCATTCACAGATACGCAGTATTTT.

This clonotype was seen only a few times. The V call is TRBV5-6, the J call TRBJ1-2, with D unresolved. This CDR3 is built from 12 residues. Trimming took 1 base from V and 8 from J, leaving 9 bases between them. The V gene's germline CDR1 is SGHDT and CDR2 YYEEEE. CDR3: CASSLRGLGYTF. The CDR3 DNA reads TGTGCCAGCAGCTTGAGAGGGTTAGGCTACACCTTC.